This paragraph reports one T cell receptor beta chain. The data stem from a study of blood T cell repertoires in COVID-19. Overall study: There were acute and convalescent COVID-19 samples, and they came from the United States, Italy and Spain. T cells, B-cell-depleted T cells, or PBMCs supplied cDNA or gDNA.

Original data processing: Reference gene primer amplification gave nucleated cell count estimates. Measured with immunoSEQ multiplex PCR; TCRdb has only the in-frame clones, and not every one. That table supplies the V and J calls and clone size; D and trimming were determined from the DNA. The sample holds over 85,000 clones; roughly nine tenths are singletons and the top ten take approximately 5.4%. The V and J ends lost 5 bases and 8 bases respectively, with 22 bases between them. This CDR3 comprises 16 residues. CDR1 is LNHDA and CDR2 is SQIVND in the germline V gene (reference sequence). The chain has TRBV19 and TRBJ2-1; D might be TRBD1 (5 bases). The clonotype comes from a woman aged 45-60 years with COVID-19, enrolled during active disease. The sample comprised peripheral blood. CDR3 coding DNA: TGTGCCAGTAGTCCCACGGACCTAATAAGGGGCGATGAGCAGTTCTTC. Protein sequence: CASSPTDLIRGDEQFF. Filled out from reference TRBV19 and TRBJ2-1, the complete variable domain reads DGGITQSPKYLFRKEGQNVTLSCEQNLNHDAMYWYRQDPGQGLRLIYYSQIVNDFQKGDIAEGYSVSREKKESFPLTVTSAQKNPTAFYLCASSPTDLIRGDEQFFGPGTRLTVL.